Here is one TCR beta chain with its context. No antigen is known for it. These data come from a study of memory CD4+ T cells and cytomegalovirus serostatus. Study overall: This sample comes from healthy Belgian adults, roughly nine CMV seropositive, 24 seronegative.

Study-level findings and limits: The CMV-associated TCR signature appears largely within the CD4+ memory repertoire.

Assay: immunoSEQ multiplex PCR; the TCRdb copy retains only in-frame clones and omits some. This sample has under 45,000 clones, with 70% to 80% found just once. Germline V gene lookup returns CDR1 MNHEY and CDR2 SVGAGI. V was clipped by 2 bases and J by 12 bases; unmatched bases: 3. The CDR3 runs to 12 residues. Single viable CD3+CD4+CD8-CD45RO+ cells were sorted as the memory CD4+ T cells. Serostatus was set by detecting CMV pp150, pp28, p38, p52 IgG. After thawing, CD4+ T cells were positively selected. Sequenced input: memory CD4+ T cells from blood. This sequence joins TRBV6-5 and TRBJ2-1; TRBD2 aligns across 8 bases. The TCR sequence derives from an adult in good health and CMV-seronegative. The DNA for the CDR3 is TGTGCCAGCAGTTACCGGGAGGGTAGGCAGTTCTTC. This encodes CASSYREGRQFF.